Here is one TCR beta chain with its context. The antigen remains unidentified. The sample comes from a study of vaccination and CD4 T cells after COVID-19. General study results and limits: The median number of SARS-CoV-2-reactive clonotypes increased from around 21 to 38, a change that did not reach significance.

The V end lost 3 bases, the J end lost 4 bases, and 9 bases lay between the germline ends. The V gene's germline CDR1 is SEHNR and CDR2 FQNEAQ (reference sequence). The CDR3 totals 13 residues. Noted treatment: approximately nine-day PBMC culture with coronavirus spike peptide pools or control peptides (ViraFEST assay). Researchers used the Oncomine TCR Beta short-read assay to sequence DNA from cultured CD4+ T cells. MiXCR was run by TCRdb on the PCR reads, yielding one entry per CDR3 protein. The table includes over 13,000 distinct CDR3 sequences, roughly 51% detected once. The receptor comes from a human donor who had recovered from COVID-19. The rearrangement links TRBV7-9 to TRBJ1-1; D might be TRBD1 (5 bases). Sequenced: CD4+ T cells from blood, cultured in vitro. CDR3 nucleotide sequence: TGTGCCAGCAGCTTTGACAGAAGCACTGAAGCTTTCTTT. Its translation: CASSFDRSTEAFF. Full variable domain (missing parts from reference TRBV7-9 and TRBJ1-1): DTGVSQNPRHKITKRGQNVTFRCDPISEHNRLYWYRQTLGQGPEFLTYFQNEAQLEKSRLLSDRFSAERPKGSFSTLEIQRTEQGDSAMYLCASSFDRSTEAFFGQGTRLTVV.